Reported below is one T cell receptor (beta chain). What it recognizes is unknown. This sample is part of a study of T cells after yellow fever vaccination. Study-wide findings and caveats: A small share of clonotypes appeared in both CD4 and CD8 compartments.

TCRdb called the 5' RACE reads again in MiXCR, with one record for every CDR3 protein. The sample contains roughly 74,000 distinct CDR3 sequences, around 6.9% of which appear only once. The CDR3 loop spans 17 amino acids. Germline values: CDR1 SGHVS, CDR2 FNYEAQ. V lost 0 bases, J lost 1 base, and 13 bases lay in between. The sample was CD8+ T cells sorted from PBMCs, taken around 5 days after the first yellow fever vaccination. The source is a young man who received the YFV17D yellow fever vaccine. J is TRBJ2-1 and V is TRBV7-6; weak D call: TRBD2 (7 bases). Here the CDR3 reads CASSLAGGPNSYNEQFF. The CDR3 bases are TGTGCCAGCAGCTTAGCGGGGGGGCCCAATTCCTACAATGAGCAGTTCTTC.